Each of the 7 T cell receptor beta chains below was sequenced from the same sample in a study of control samples from healthy donors and cancer patients. Clones were read by immunoSEQ multiplex PCR, and TCRdb kept only the in-frame ones, dropping some. Here the sample spans 100,000 to 150,000 clones, just under 95% being singletons. The sample taken for sequencing was blood. The receptors were sampled from a man between 18 and 35 years old in good health.

Here the CDR3 reads CASRIQGSSYEQYF. The CDR3 nucleotides read TGTGCCAGCAGAATACAGGGGAGCTCCTACGAGCAGTACTTC. The chain couples TRBV6-5 to TRBJ2-7, with 7 bases identical to TRBD1. The junction had 5 bases not matched to a gene; V was cut back by 6 bases and J by 0 bases. The CDR3 runs 14 residues. Per the germline V gene, CDR1 is MNHEY and CDR2 is SVGAGI.

The J gene is TRBJ2-4, the V gene TRBV3-1 (or the pseudogene TRBV3-2); TRBD1 aligns across 8 bases. CDR3 size: 14 residues. Germline loops: CDR1 LGHDT, CDR2 YNNKEL (reference sequence). V lost 5 bases and J lost 4; bases outside the gene matches: 4. The CDR3 reads CASSFRQGKNIQYF. As DNA, the CDR3 is TGTGCCAGCAGCTTCAGACAGGGGAAAAACATTCAGTACTTC.

CDR3 nucleotide sequence: TGTGCCAGCAGTTACCCCCCAGGGCACTATGGCTACACCTTC. Protein: CASSYPPGHYGYTF. This chain links TRBV6-2 or TRBV6-3 with TRBJ1-2; possible D gene TRBD1, 5 bases. The V gene's germline CDR1 is MNHEY and CDR2 SVGEGT. The CDR3 spans 14 residues. V lost 2 bases and J 3 bases, leaving 10 bases between the germline ends.

V gene TRBV19 combines with J gene TRBJ1-1; D is ambiguous. The CDR3 consists of 14 residues. The V end lost 6 bases, the J end lost 0 bases, and 11 bases lay between the germline ends. Germline CDR1 LNHDA, CDR2 SQIVND (reference sequence). The DNA for the CDR3 is TGTGCCAGTAGGGAGGACGGATTGAACACTGAAGCTTTCTTT. This translates into CASREDGLNTEAFF.

The CDR3 spells CASSQNTGGGNSPLHF. The CDR3 region has the DNA TGTGCCAGCAGCCAAAACACAGGGGGCGGTAATTCACCCCTCCACTTT. This chain links TRBV3-1 (or the pseudogene TRBV3-2) with TRBJ1-6; 9 bases match TRBD1. Germline CDR1 LGHDT, CDR2 YNNKEL (reference sequence). J gave up 6 bases and V 2 bases, and 5 bases lay outside the gene matches. This CDR3 comprises 16 residues.

J is TRBJ2-5 and V is TRBV4-2, with D possibly matching TRBD1 (6 bases). Trimming removed 1 base at V and 5 bases at J, with 14 bases between. Germline V gene lookup returns CDR1 LGHNA and CDR2 YNFKEQ. The CDR3 runs 15 residues. The CDR3, as DNA: TGTGCCAGCAGCCAAGGAGAAAGGGGGTGGGAGACCCAGTACTTC. It translates to CASSQGERGWETQYF.

This rearrangement joins TRBV30 to TRBJ2-1; possibly TRBD1 for D (6 bases). The CDR3 spans 14 residues. Germline V lookup: CDR1 GTSNPN, CDR2 SVGIG (reference sequence). The V end lost 5 bases, the J end lost 6 bases, and 17 bases lay between the germline ends. CDR3: CAWSIFRGANEQFF. The CDR3 DNA follows: TGTGCCTGGTCCATTTTCAGGGGAGCCAATGAGCAGTTCTTC.